Listed below are T cell receptor beta chains from one sample, sequenced in a study of cytomegalovirus exposure and HLA in healthy donors. Sequenced by immunoSEQ multiplex PCR; TCRdb stores in-frame clones only, minus some. The sample lists roughly 120,000 clones; roughly 82% were seen once. Sequencing was done on a sample of PBMCs. These TCRs come from a male donor in good health and CMV-seropositive. Both conserved end residues are part of each CDR3. The D gene is left open where the match is weak. Not all rows give a size; the values are once, few, many and, for expanded clones, a class.

TRBV5-6	.	TRBJ2-5	.	TGTGCCAGCAGCTTGGCTCTCCTCGAAGAGACCCAGTACTTC	CASSLALLEETQYF
TRBV28	.	TRBJ1-6	.	TGTGCCAGCAGTTCGTGGAGGGTGACACCCCTCCACTTT	CASSSWRVTPLHF
TRBV4-2	once	TRBJ2-7	.	TGTGCCAGCAGCCAAGACCTGGGGCAGGGGTCCTACGAGCAGTACTTC	CASSQDLGQGSYEQYF
TRBV18	.	TRBJ1-2	.	TGTGCCAGCTCACCAAGACAGTCTAACTATGGCTACACCTTC	CASSPRQSNYGYTF
TRBV7-3	.	TRBJ2-2	TRBD2	TGTGCCAGCAGCCCTCATCACCCTGGACTAGTCGGGAGCACCGGGGAGCTGTTTTTT	CASSPHHPGLVGSTGELFF
TRBV7-2	.	TRBJ1-1	TRBD1	TGTGCCAGCGTCCAGGGGGCGCAGGACACTGAAGCTTTCTTT	CASVQGAQDTEAFF
TRBV11-2	.	TRBJ2-1	.	TGTGCCAGCAGCTCCGCACGGTACTCCTACAATGAGCAGTTCTTC	CASSSARYSYNEQFF
TRBV7-9	.	TRBJ2-1	.	TGTGCCAGCAGCGGAGGGGGCGCAAGCTCCTACAATGAGCAGTTCTTC	CASSGGGASSYNEQFF
TRBV5-1	.	TRBJ1-4	TRBD1	TGCGCCAGCAGCCTAGACAGGGTCGGTAATGAAAAACTGTTTTTT	CASSLDRVGNEKLFF
TRBV30	.	TRBJ1-3	.	TGTGCCTGGTTCAGCGGGCCGACCCTCTCTGGAAACACCATATATTTT	CAWFSGPTLSGNTIYF
TRBV2	.	TRBJ1-5	TRBD1	TGTGCCAGCAGTCCAACAGGGGGCCCGAATCAGCCCCAGCATTTT	CASSPTGGPNQPQHF
TRBV30	.	TRBJ1-4	TRBD1	TGTGCCTGTGGACAGGGGGGCTTCGGGATTAATGAAAAACTGTTTTTT	CACGQGGFGINEKLFF
TRBV11-2	once	TRBJ2-5	TRBD1	TGTGCCAGCAGCTTAGAGATTGGGACAGGGAACCAAGAGACCCAGTACTTC	CASSLEIGTGNQETQYF
TRBV5-1	.	TRBJ1-2	.	TGCGCCAGCAGCTTGGAAATCTCAGGGCTCGGCTATGGCTACACCTTC	CASSLEISGLGYGYTF
TRBV5-1	.	TRBJ2-2	TRBD2	TGCGCCAGCAGCTCAAGCGGGAGAGACACCGGGGAGCTGTTTTTT	CASSSSGRDTGELFF
TRBV5-1	.	TRBJ2-2	TRBD2	TGCGCCAGCAGCTTTCGGACTAGCGGGAGTCCCGGGGAGCTGTTTTTT	CASSFRTSGSPGELFF
TRBV27	.	TRBJ2-2	.	TGTGCCAGCAGTTTATACCGGGCCGGGGAGCTGTTTTTT	CASSLYRAGELFF
TRBV27	.	TRBJ1-4	.	TGTGCCAGCAGCCCAGAGGTTACAACTAATGAAAAACTGTTTTTT	CASSPEVTTNEKLFF
TRBV7-2	few	TRBJ2-5	.	TGTGCCAGCAGCTCGCGACAGGTGGAAGAGACCCAGTACTTC	CASSSRQVEETQYF
TRBV10-3	.	TRBJ2-2	TRBD1	TGTGCCATCAGTGAACAGGGGGCGACCGGGGAGCTGTTTTTT	CAISEQGATGELFF
TRBV6-1	.	TRBJ2-4	.	TGTGCCACCCTGTACCCAGGGCAATATTCGTACTTC	CATLYPGQYSYF
TRBV10-1	.	TRBJ2-7	.	TGCGCCAGCAGTGAGTCGAACAGGGAAACCTCCTACGAGCAGTACTTC	CASSESNRETSYEQYF
TRBV28	.	TRBJ2-1	.	TGTGCCAGCAGGGGGTCAGGGCGTAGCTCCTACAATGAGCAGTTCTTC	CASRGSGRSSYNEQFF
TRBV6-4	.	TRBJ2-3	TRBD2	TGTGCCAGCAGCGGGACTAGCGGAGATACGCAGTATTTT	CASSGTSGDTQYF
TRBV30	.	TRBJ2-2	.	TGTGCCTGGAGTGTAATTCGGTACACCGGGGAGCTGTTTTTT	CAWSVIRYTGELFF
TRBV5-6	.	TRBJ1-3	.	TGTGCCAGCAGCTTAAAGCACAACTACCCTGGAAACACCATATATTTT	CASSLKHNYPGNTIYF
TRBV11-2	.	TRBJ2-7	TRBD2	TGTGCCAGCAGTCCCCGACTAGCGGGAGTCTACGAGCAGTACTTC	CASSPRLAGVYEQYF
TRBV28	.	TRBJ1-1	TRBD1	TGTGCCAGCGGCGGACAGGTCGACCTTCAAGAAGCTTTCTTT	CASGGQVDLQEAFF
TRBV30	.	TRBJ1-2	.	TGTGCCTGGAGCGGAGGGGGAGGGGCCCCAGGCTATGGCTACACCTTC	CAWSGGGGAPGYGYTF
TRBV11-2	.	TRBJ2-1	TRBD2	TGTGCCAGCAGCTCAGGGACTAGGGGTAACAATGAGCAGTTCTTC	CASSSGTRGNNEQFF
TRBV29-1	.	TRBJ2-7	TRBD1	TGCAGCGTTGTTGGCTCGGACAGGGGGAATGTATACGAGCAGTACTTC	CSVVGSDRGNVYEQYF
TRBV4-3	.	TRBJ2-1	.	TGCGCCAGCAGCCAAGTTGTCCTCTCCTACAATGAGCAGTTCTTC	CASSQVVLSYNEQFF
TRBV7-2	.	TRBJ2-1	TRBD1	TGTGCCAGCAGTCCTGACAGGGGTCGGTACAATGAGCAGTTCTTC	CASSPDRGRYNEQFF
TRBV15	few	TRBJ1-4	TRBD1	TGTGCCACAACACCGGGACAGGGGAATTCGTGGGCTAATGAAAAACTGTTTTTT	CATTPGQGNSWANEKLFF
TRBV28	.	TRBJ1-4	.	TGTGCCAGCAGTTTCCACAGGGAGTTGGTTGAAAAACTGTTTTTT	CASSFHRELVEKLFF
TRBV6-1	.	TRBJ2-4	.	TGTGCCAGCAGTGAAGCGCTGACACGGCCCAAAAACATTCAGTACTTC	CASSEALTRPKNIQYF
TRBV7-9	.	TRBJ1-1	TRBD1	TGTGCCAGCAGCTCGGGACAGGGGAACACTGAAGCTTTCTTT	CASSSGQGNTEAFF
TRBV5-1	.	TRBJ1-1	.	TGCGCCAGCAGCTTGGTCGGACAGAACACTGAAGCTTTCTTT	CASSLVGQNTEAFF
TRBV11-1	few	TRBJ1-2	.	TGTGCCAGCAGCTTATCGCAGGGAACCTATGGCTACACCTTC	CASSLSQGTYGYTF
TRBV27	.	TRBJ2-3	.	TGTGCCAGCAGTGAGACTAGTACGCAGTATTTT	CASSETSTQYF
TRBV27	.	TRBJ2-5	.	TGTGCCAGCAGTTCCGCGGCGGGATGGCGTCAAGAGACCCAGTACTTC	CASSSAAGWRQETQYF
TRBV6-1	.	TRBJ1-2	.	TGTGCCAGCAGTGGGCAGGGTGCTAACTATGGCTACACCTTC	CASSGQGANYGYTF
TRBV7-2	.	TRBJ2-1	.	TGTGCCAGCACGGAACGGGAGAGTCCCTACAATGAGCAGTTCTTC	CASTERESPYNEQFF
TRBV11-3	.	TRBJ2-1	TRBD2	TGTGCCAGCAGCAAACTAGCGGGAGGGGGCAATGAGCAGTTCTTC	CASSKLAGGGNEQFF
TRBV7-2	.	TRBJ1-3	.	TGTGCCAGCAGCCTTTACTCTGGAAACACCATATATTTT	CASSLYSGNTIYF
TRBV7-9	.	TRBJ2-7	.	TGTGCCAGCAGCTCCGGACGGGGGAGCTCCTACGAGCAGTACTTC	CASSSGRGSSYEQYF
TRBV4-3	.	TRBJ1-2	.	TGCGCCAGCAGCCAAGATAGATGGGCCAACTATGGCTACACCTTC	CASSQDRWANYGYTF
TRBV11-1	.	TRBJ2-7	.	TGTGCCAGCAGCCCCCTCGGCTACGAGCAGTACTTC	CASSPLGYEQYF
TRBV30	.	TRBJ2-2	.	TGTGCCTGGAAGGGCGGGCGAAACACCGGGGAGCTGTTTTTT	CAWKGGRNTGELFF
TRBV6-5	.	TRBJ2-1	.	TGTGCCAGCAGTCTCGGGGGGCGGGAGCAGTTCTTC	CASSLGGREQFF
TRBV28	.	TRBJ2-7	.	TGTGCCAGTCTGACGACAGGTTGGTTTGGGGAGCAGTACTTC	CASLTTGWFGEQYF
TRBV7-2	.	TRBJ2-3	TRBD2	TGTGCCAGCAGCTTAGGGACTAGCTCTAGCACAGATACGCAGTATTTT	CASSLGTSSSTDTQYF
TRBV6-1	.	TRBJ2-7	.	TGTGCCAGCCGTGCAGGGGGGCACGACGAGCAGTACTTC	CASRAGGHDEQYF
TRBV20-1	.	TRBJ2-5	.	TGCAGTGCTCACTTCCAAGAGACCCAGTACTTC	CSAHFQETQYF
TRBV7-2	.	TRBJ2-7	.	TGTGCCAGCAACCCAGCGGGTCCCTCCTACGAGCAGTACTTC	CASNPAGPSYEQYF
TRBV11-2	.	TRBJ2-6	.	TGTGCCAGCAGCTTAGTGGGGTTACAGGCCTCTGGGGCCAACGGCCTGACTTTC	CASSLVGLQASGANGLTF
TRBV30	.	TRBJ1-2	.	TGTGCCTGGAGTGCACTGGGCGACTATGGCTACACCTTC	CAWSALGDYGYTF
TRBV9	.	TRBJ2-1	TRBD2	TGTGCCAGCGGGGGGGGGAGAGAGCAGTTCTTC	CASGGGREQFF
TRBV5-4	.	TRBJ2-5	TRBD2	TGTGCCAGCAGCTGGGAAGCGGGAGGGCCACGGGAGCAGTACTTC	CASSWEAGGPREQYF
TRBV25-1	.	TRBJ1-6	TRBD1	TGTGCCAGCAGTGAGAGGACAGGGGCGGGTTCACCCCTCCACTTT	CASSERTGAGSPLHF